One and the same sample provided the 14 T cell receptor beta chains below, sequenced in a study of CD8 T cells in Susac syndrome. When the RNA was reverse transcribed, random hexamers were used with an input of 0.5 to 1 ug. TCRdb re-called the immunoSEQ multiplex PCR reads through MiXCR, storing one row per CDR3 protein. The sample lists about 190,000 distinct CDR3 sequences, approximately 93% occurring once. Sequences were obtained from CD4+ T cells from PBMCs. These receptors all stem from a human donor in good health.

The rearrangement uses TRBV20-1 and TRBJ1-5; D ambiguous. The CDR3 contains 13 residues. CDR1 and CDR2 from the germline V gene are DFQATT and SNEGSKA (reference sequence). Trimming removed 1 base from V and 6 bases from J, with 10 bases in between. CDR3 nucleotides: TGCAGTGCTAGAGTGGGCTTAATTCAGCCCCAGCATTTT. Translating gives CSARVGLIQPQHF.

The rearrangement uses TRBV28 and TRBJ2-1; D could derive from TRBD1 or TRBD2 (6 bases each). Germline V lookup: CDR1 MDHEN, CDR2 SYDVKM. The CDR3 length is 15 residues. The V gene lost 5 bases and the J gene lost 1 base, with 12 bases spanning the gap. CDR3 sequence (DNA): TGTGCCAGCAGTAACGGGGGCGGGTCCTACAATGAGCAGTTCTTC. The encoded protein is CASSNGGGSYNEQFF. Using reference TRBV28 and TRBJ2-1 for the parts outside the CDR3, the full variable domain is DVKVTQSSRYLVKRTGEKVFLECVQDMDHENMFWYRQDPGLGLRLIYFSYDVKMKEKGDIPEGYSVSREKKERFSLILESASTNQTSMYLCASSNGGGSYNEQFFGPGTRLTVL.

The rearrangement links TRBV5-1 to TRBJ2-7, with a possible D match to TRBD2 (5 bases). Trimming cost V 4 bases and J 0 bases, with 14 bases left between them. Looked up from germline, CDR1 is SGHRS and CDR2 is YFSETQ. This CDR3 comprises 15 residues. In nucleotides, the CDR3 is TGCGCCAGCAGCCTGCGGGCCGAAAGCTCCTACGAGCAGTACTTC. Translated: CASSLRAESSYEQYF.

The chain uses TRBV18 and TRBJ2-7; TRBD2 might be the D (6 bases). The CDR3 consists of 16 residues. The germline CDR1 and CDR2 sequences are KGHSH and LQKENI. The V and J ends lost 3 bases and 7 bases respectively, with 22 bases between them. The CDR3 region has the DNA TGTGCCAGCTCACCTATTGGCGGGGCCAACTCGAGGGAGCAGTACTTC. Protein: CASSPIGGANSREQYF.

Only a few counts were recorded for this clonotype. This rearrangement joins TRBV6-1 to TRBJ2-3; D is uncertain. The CDR3 loop spans 13 amino acids. V shed 5 bases and J shed 2 bases, with 8 bases lying between them. CDR1 and CDR2 (germline): MNHNS, SASEGT. The CDR3 loop reads CASSFGDTDTQYF. Here the CDR3 DNA reads TGTGCCAGCAGTTTTGGAGACACAGATACGCAGTATTTT.

The V and J genes are TRBV19 and TRBJ1-6; D perhaps matches TRBD1 (5 bases). This CDR3 is built from 14 residues. Germline V gives CDR1 LNHDA, CDR2 SQIVND (reference sequence). V was clipped by 5 bases and J by 9 bases, with 14 bases between them. The CDR3 protein is CASSLRQQGSPLHF. Here the CDR3 DNA reads TGTGCCAGTAGTCTTCGACAGCAGGGTTCACCCCTCCACTTT.

CDR3 nucleotide sequence: TGTGCCAGCAAATGGACAGGGGGGAACGAGCAGTACTTC. It translates to CASKWTGGNEQYF. The chain combines TRBV12-3 or TRBV12-4 with TRBJ2-7; TRBD1 agrees at 10 bases. Unmatched junction bases numbered 5, after V lost 7 bases and J lost 5 bases. The CDR3 runs to 13 residues.

The J gene is TRBJ2-3, the V gene TRBV7-3; 8 bases are shared with TRBD2. The germline gives CDR1 SGHTA, CDR2 FQGTGA. The V segment lost 2 bases and the J segment 6 bases; nucleotides outside the gene matches: 10. The CDR3 sequence is 16 residues long. The CDR3 DNA reads TGTGCCAGCAGCTTATCGGCCCGCCGGGGGGGGGATACGCAGTATTTT. Translating gives CASSLSARRGGDTQYF.

V gene TRBV9 combines with J gene TRBJ2-3, with 7 nucleotides matching TRBD1. The CDR3 has 17 amino acids. The junction had 10 bases not matched to a gene; V was cut back by 0 bases and J by 3 bases. CDR1 is SGDLS, CDR2 YYNGEE, per germline. CDR3 DNA: TGTGCCAGCAGCGTAGCCCCTCCGCTACAGGGGACAGATACGCAGTATTTT. It codes for CASSVAPPLQGTDTQYF.

The gene calls are TRBV28 and TRBJ2-7; D not resolved. Germline V gene lookup returns CDR1 MDHEN and CDR2 SYDVKM. The CDR3 sequence is 13 residues long. The V end lost 2 bases, the J end lost 3 bases, and 8 bases lay between the germline ends. The CDR3 sequence: CASSLTGLYEQYF. Here the CDR3 DNA reads TGTGCCAGCAGTTTAACGGGTCTCTACGAGCAGTACTTC.

This rearrangement joins TRBV15 to TRBJ1-1; 7 bases line up with TRBD1. Germline CDR1 is LNHNV and CDR2 is YYDKDF (reference sequence). The V and J ends lost 1 base and 4 bases, in that order; junction bases with no gene match: 6. CDR3 length equals 15 residues. The CDR3 region is CATSRALAGGTEAFF. The CDR3 nucleotides read TGTGCCACCAGCAGAGCTCTGGCAGGGGGCACTGAAGCTTTCTTT.

The chain uses TRBV6-2 or TRBV6-3 and TRBJ2-3; tentatively, D is TRBD1 (6 bases). The CDR3 consists of 15 residues. Germline V gene lookup returns CDR1 MNHEY and CDR2 SVGEGT. V was shortened by 6 bases and J by 1 base, with 14 bases between the two germline ends. The CDR3 is CASRGRGKGTDTQYF. As DNA, the CDR3 is TGTGCCAGCAGAGGAAGGGGGAAGGGCACAGATACGCAGTATTTT.

This clonotype has only one observation. The chain recombines TRBV9 with TRBJ2-3; 7 bases agree with TRBD1. With 3 bases clipped from V and 8 bases from J, the junction kept 9 bases outside the gene matches. CDR3 length: 14 residues. In germline, CDR1 is SGDLS, CDR2 YYNGEE. For the CDR3, the DNA is TGTGCCAGCAGCGCCCCCGGTAACAGGGGTACGCAGTATTTT. Residues: CASSAPGNRGTQYF. The complete variable domain, with remaining parts taken from reference TRBV9 and TRBJ2-3, reads DSGVTQTPKHLITATGQRVTLRCSPRSGDLSVYWYQQSLDQGLQFLIQYYNGEERAKGNILERFSAQQFPDLHSELNLSSLELGDSALYFCASSAPGNRGTQYFGPGTRLTVL.

The rearrangement links TRBV7-9 to TRBJ2-6, with D hard to call. Germline V CDR1 and CDR2: SEHNR, FQNEAQ (reference sequence). This CDR3 region has 13 residues. V was trimmed by 5 bases and J by 4 bases, leaving 6 bases between them. CDR3 sequence reads: CASSETGANVLTF. As DNA, the CDR3 is TGTGCCAGCAGCGAAACCGGGGCCAACGTCCTGACTTTC.